This T cell receptor beta chain appears in the sequencing data of a study of T cell repertoires in cytomegalovirus infection (dated by TCRdb to the late 2010s). Regarding the complete study: Because public TCR beta signatures pointed to carriage of CMV infection together with the matching HLA type, the HLA type of each donor mattered for the analysis. General findings and caveats noted by the study authors: In the ex vivo response, HLA-C-restricted CMV-specific TCR beta clonotypes were dominant, and in two of eight donors the single most frequent clonotype came from this HLA-C-restricted group. Carriers of CMV infection plus the relevant HLA type were discriminated by the cumulative frequency of public TCR beta family members in the study cohort and in an independent approximately 350-donor cohort.

TCRdb shows the sequencer as Illumina HiSeq 1500. Using fastp at Q25 and MiXCR, TCRdb reprocessed the public reads and kept productive beta chains. Every entry covers one CDR3 protein and lists the most common genes and DNA from its rows. This sample holds some 700,000 distinct CDR3 sequences; about 40% were observed only once. Together, the top ten hold under 3.5% of the sample. In the case of this clonotype: Its antigen has not been determined. The sample holds no much larger clone one base away, and base qualities are not on file.

This clonotype was obtained from a human donor in good health (CMV status not recorded). Some clones in this sample may be carry-over from other donors' samples. The sequenced material came from PBMCs.

CDR3 region: CASRRGFSGNTIYF. The nucleotide sequence is TGTGCCAGCAGGAGGGGCTTCTCTGGAAACACCATATATTTT. The chain joins TRBV2 to TRBJ1-3; the D gene is perhaps TRBD1, on 5 matching bases. V is reduced by 6 bases and J by 0 bases, leaving a spacing of 9 bases between them. The CDR3 goes from the cysteine to the phenylalanine over 14 residues. The CDR3 DNA has 42 bases and is translated from base 1. Based on the germline V gene, the CDR1 and CDR2 sequences are SNHLY and FYNNEI.